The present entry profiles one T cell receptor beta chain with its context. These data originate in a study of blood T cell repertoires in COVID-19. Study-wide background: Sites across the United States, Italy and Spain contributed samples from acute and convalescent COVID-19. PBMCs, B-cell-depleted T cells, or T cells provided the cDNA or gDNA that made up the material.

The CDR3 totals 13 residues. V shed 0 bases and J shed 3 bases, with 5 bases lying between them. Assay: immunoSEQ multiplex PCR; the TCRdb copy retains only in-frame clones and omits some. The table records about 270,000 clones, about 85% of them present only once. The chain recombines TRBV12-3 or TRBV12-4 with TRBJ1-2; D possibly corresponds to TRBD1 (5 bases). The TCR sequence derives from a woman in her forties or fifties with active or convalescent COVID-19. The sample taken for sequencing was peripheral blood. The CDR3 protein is CASSLAGDYGYTF. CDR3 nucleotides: TGTGCCAGCAGTTTAGCAGGGGACTATGGCTACACCTTC.